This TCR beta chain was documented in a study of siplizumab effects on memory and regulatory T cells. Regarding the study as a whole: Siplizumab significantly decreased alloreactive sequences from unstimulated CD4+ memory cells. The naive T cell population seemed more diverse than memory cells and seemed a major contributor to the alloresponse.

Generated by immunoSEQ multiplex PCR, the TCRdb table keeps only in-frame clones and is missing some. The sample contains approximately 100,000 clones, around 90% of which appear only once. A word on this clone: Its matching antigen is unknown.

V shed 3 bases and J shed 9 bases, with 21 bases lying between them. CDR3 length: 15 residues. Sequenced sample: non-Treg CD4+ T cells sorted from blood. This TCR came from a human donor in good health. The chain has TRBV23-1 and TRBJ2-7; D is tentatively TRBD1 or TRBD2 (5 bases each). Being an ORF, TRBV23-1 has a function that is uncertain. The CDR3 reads CASSHRQTMRTWQYF. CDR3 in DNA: TGCGCCAGCAGTCACCGACAGACTATGCGTACGTGGCAGTACTTC.